One and the same sample provided the 22 T cell receptor beta chains below, sequenced in a study of blood T cell repertoires in COVID-19 (dated by TCRdb to 2019 to 2021). Receptors were amplified or captured by the immunoSEQ multiplex PCR assay. As stored in TCRdb, this immuneACCESS dataset retains in-frame rearrangements with V and J assigned. A fraction of the clones does not appear; measured against another copy, unresolved V genes explain less than half of the discrepancy, and the remainder lacks a known reason. The sample data list about 220,000 clones, and about 80% of these were observed just once. Jointly, the top ten make up approximately 1.4% of the sample. The sample consisted of PBMCs or T cells enriched from blood (not recorded which). These receptors were collected from a woman between 35 and 50 years old with acute COVID-19.

The chain is built from TRBV4-1 and TRBJ1-4; no firm D call. Germline CDR1 reads MGHRA; CDR2 reads YSYEKL. Trimming cost V 0 bases and J 2 bases, with 13 bases left between them. The length of the CDR3 is 17 residues. The CDR3 DNA reads TGCGCCAGCAGCCAAGATCTTGCGGTTTCGACTAATGAAAAACTGTTTTTT. It yields the protein CASSQDLAVSTNEKLFF.

DNA of the CDR3: TGTGCCAGTAGTCCTCCGGGGAGAGGGGCCAACGTCCTGACTTTC. Protein: CASSPPGRGANVLTF. The chain couples TRBV19 to TRBJ2-6, with D tentatively TRBD2 (5 bases). V dropped 5 bases and J dropped 4 bases, with 12 bases sitting between them. This CDR3 comprises 15 residues. The germline gives CDR1 LNHDA, CDR2 SQIVND (reference sequence).

The count of this clone is one. This chain connects TRBV3-1 (or the pseudogene TRBV3-2) to TRBJ1-6; 8 bases fit TRBD1. The CDR3 has 15 residues. The V and J ends lost 1 base and 10 bases, in that order; junction bases with no gene match: 6. CDR1 and CDR2 (germline): LGHDT, YNNKEL (reference sequence). The CDR3 DNA reads as TGTGCCAGCAGCCAAGCTGGCCAGGGGGCCTCACCCCTCCACTTT. As protein: CASSQAGQGASPLHF.

The genes are TRBV5-1 and TRBJ1-3; tentatively, D is TRBD1 (6 bases). Trimming shortened V by 1 base and J by 8 bases, and 19 bases separated the two germline ends. The CDR3 is made up of 16 amino acids. The germline gives CDR1 SGHRS, CDR2 YFSETQ. The CDR3 DNA is TGCGCCAGCAGCTTGCAGGGGCAGGGATTTAGGGACACCATATATTTT. Amino acid sequence: CASSLQGQGFRDTIYF.

The J gene is TRBJ1-2, the V gene TRBV24-1; D ambiguous. The V end lost 1 base, the J end lost 7 bases, and 6 bases lay between the germline ends. The V gene's germline CDR1 is KGHDR and CDR2 SFDVKD. This CDR3 comprises 12 residues. CDR3 in amino acids: CATSDLRSGYTF. In DNA, the CDR3 is TGTGCCACCAGTGATTTAAGGAGTGGCTACACCTTC.

With regard to this clone: Other nucleotide sequences from this sample produce the same CDR3. The chain joins TRBV5-6 to TRBJ1-6, with 7 bases aligning to TRBD1. Trimming removed 0 bases from V and 13 bases from J; junction bases left unmatched: 7. Germline lookup yields CDR1 SGHDT and CDR2 YYEEEE. CDR3 length: 14 amino acids. This CDR3 reads CASSLGQGFSPLHF. In nucleotides, the CDR3 is TGTGCCAGCAGCTTGGGACAGGGTTTTTCGCCCCTCCACTTT.

This clone was detected a few times. The chain carries TRBV5-1 and TRBJ1-4; possibly TRBD1 for D (6 bases). The CDR3 totals 12 residues. CDR1 and CDR2 (germline): SGHRS, YFSETQ. Between the trimmed V and J ends, which lost 1 base and 12 bases, there was a span of 10 bases. In nucleotides, the CDR3 is TGCGCCAGCAGCTTGAATGAGGGGGAACTGTTTTTT. Translation gives CASSLNEGELFF.

This clone was detected a few times. The genes are TRBV15 and TRBJ1-3, with 7 bases matching TRBD1. The V segment lost 0 bases and the J segment 6 bases; nucleotides outside the gene matches: 5. CDR3 length equals 15 residues. Germline V gene data show CDR1 as LNHNV and CDR2 as YYDKDF (reference sequence). The CDR3 is CATSRDRGRENTIYF. The CDR3, as DNA: TGTGCCACCAGCAGAGATAGGGGGCGCGAAAACACCATATATTTT.

V gene TRBV4-1 combines with J gene TRBJ1-2, with 7 bases fitting TRBD1. Germline V gene data show CDR1 as MGHRA and CDR2 as YSYEKL. The ends lost 0 bases at V and 8 bases at J; junction bases unmatched: 15. The CDR3 has 17 residues. Here the CDR3 DNA reads TGCGCCAGCAGCCAAGACCCTTTCCCGGACAGGCGTCAAGGCTACACCTTC. The encoded protein is CASSQDPFPDRRQGYTF.

The chain employs TRBV27 and TRBJ1-1; possible D gene TRBD1, 6 bases. The V gene lost 3 bases and the J gene lost 5 bases, with 10 bases spanning the gap. The CDR3 has 13 amino acids. CDR1 is MNHEY, CDR2 SMNVEV, per germline (reference sequence). CDR3 DNA: TGTGCCAGCAGTTTCCAACAGGGAACTGAAGCTTTCTTT. It is translated as CASSFQQGTEAFF.

As DNA, the CDR3 is TGTGCCAGCAGCCACGGACAGGCTAGTAGCTCCTACGAGCAGTACTTC. This codes for CASSHGQASSSYEQYF. The V and J genes are TRBV13 and TRBJ2-7, with 7 bases fitting TRBD1. V dropped 5 bases and J dropped 0; count of bases not matched to a gene: 10. The CDR3 contains 16 residues. Looked up from germline, CDR1 is PRHDT and CDR2 is FYEKMQ (reference sequence).

This chain joins TRBV9 and TRBJ1-1; D is unresolved. CDR3 length: 12 residues. Germline V gene sequence: CDR1 SGDLS, CDR2 YYNGEE. Between the trimmed V and J ends, which lost 4 bases and 6 bases, there was a span of 10 bases. CDR3 bases: TGTGCCAGCAGCCGAGATATGGCTGAAGCTTTCTTT. Translating gives CASSRDMAEAFF.

This chain uses TRBV10-2 with TRBJ1-5; 7 bases are shared with TRBD1. The CDR3 length is 14 residues. CDR1 is WSHSY and CDR2 is SAAADI in the germline V gene. Trimming at V came to 6 bases and at J to 11 bases, leaving 13 bases not matched to a gene. The DNA of the CDR3 is TGCGCCAGCAGCGCGGGACAGTATTTCGTGGCCCAGCATTTT. Translation: CASSAGQYFVAQHF.

The V and J genes are TRBV29-1 and TRBJ1-1; tentative D call: TRBD1 (5 bases). Germline assignment: CDR1 SQVTM and CDR2 ANQGSEA. Trimming left V 8 bases short and J 0 bases short, with 13 bases between. The CDR3 is 13 amino acids. The CDR3 bases are TGCAGCTGCCTTCAGGGATTGAACACTGAAGCTTTCTTT. It codes for CSCLQGLNTEAFF.

V is TRBV9 and J is TRBJ2-3; D gene uncertain. The CDR3 loop spans 15 amino acids. V was cut by 3 bases and J by 1 base, with 12 bases left in between. Germline-derived CDR1 and CDR2 are SGDLS and YYNGEE. CDR3 sequence (DNA): TGTGCCAGCAGCGCCCCAGGCCACGGCACAGATACGCAGTATTTT. This encodes CASSAPGHGTDTQYF.

The rearrangement links TRBV4-1 to TRBJ1-3, with TRBD1 identical over 7 bases. Looked up from germline, CDR1 is MGHRA and CDR2 is YSYEKL. The V gene end was trimmed by 4 bases and the J gene end by 0 bases; junction bases not matched to a gene: 12. The CDR3 is 18 amino acids. The CDR3 DNA follows: TGCGCCAGCAGCCTTACCCCGACAGGGAAGAGCTCTGGAAACACCATATATTTT. Translated: CASSLTPTGKSSGNTIYF.

V is TRBV5-4 and J is TRBJ2-5; a weak D match, TRBD2 (6 bases). Germline CDR1 is SGHNT and CDR2 is YYREEE (reference sequence). This CDR3 contains 17 residues. Trimming took off 1 base at V and 2 bases at J, with 18 bases between the two ends. In DNA, the CDR3 is TGTGCCAGCAGCTTGATTAGCGCGGGGCTAGAGCAAGAGACCCAGTACTTC. Amino acids: CASSLISAGLEQETQYF.

V usage is TRBV4-3 and J usage is TRBJ2-2; TRBD1 aligns across 10 bases. Germline trimming cut 4 bases from V and 4 bases from J; bases unmatched to any gene: 9. The CDR3 runs to 17 residues. CDR1 is LGHNA, CDR2 YSLEER, per germline. CDR3 nucleotides: TGCGCCAGCAGCCGCATAGCGGGACAGGGGACCACCGGGGAGCTGTTTTTT. Translating gives CASSRIAGQGTTGELFF.

For the CDR3, the DNA is TGTGCCAGCAGCTTAGAAGGCGGGGGGGCTCCGCAGTATTTT. Protein sequence: CASSLEGGGAPQYF. The chain combines TRBV7-2 with TRBJ2-3; TRBD2 matches at 9 bases. Trimming took 1 base from V and 10 from J; bases not matched to a gene: 6. Germline assignment: CDR1 SGHTA and CDR2 FQGNSA. CDR3 length: 14 amino acids. Full variable domain (missing parts from reference TRBV7-2 and TRBJ2-3): GAGVSQSPSNKVTEKGKDVELRCDPISGHTALYWYRQSLGQGLEFLIYFQGNSAPDKSGLPSDRFSAERTGGSVSTLTIQRTQQEDSAVYLCASSLEGGGAPQYFGPGTRLTVL.

There are a few counts of this clone. The chain carries TRBV15 and TRBJ1-2; 9 nucleotides align to TRBD1. Per germline, CDR1 LNHNV and CDR2 YYDKDF (reference sequence). The CDR3 is 15 residues long. The J segment lost 7 bases and the V segment lost 8 bases, leaving 14 bases of the junction unmatched. The CDR3 coding sequence is TGTGCCACCCAACCGGGCACAGGGGGCCTTCTTGGCTACACCTTC. It yields the protein CATQPGTGGLLGYTF.

The genes are TRBV28 and TRBJ2-3, with D perhaps TRBD1 (5 bases). The CDR3 totals 15 residues. V was trimmed by 3 bases and J by 0 bases, leaving 10 bases between them. The germline gives CDR1 MDHEN, CDR2 SYDVKM. CDR3 coding DNA: TGTGCCAGCAGTTTCCGCAGGGAAAGCACAGATACGCAGTATTTT. Translated, it gives CASSFRRESTDTQYF.

This clone was observed once. The V call is TRBV2, the J call TRBJ2-2; D might be TRBD2 (6 bases). Germline lookup yields CDR1 SNHLY and CDR2 FYNNEI. The CDR3 is made up of 15 amino acids. V was shortened by 1 base and J by 2 bases, with 8 bases between the two germline ends. CDR3 sequence reads: CASSEGSGNTGELFF. CDR3 DNA sequence: TGTGCCAGCAGTGAAGGTAGCGGAAACACCGGGGAGCTGTTTTTT.